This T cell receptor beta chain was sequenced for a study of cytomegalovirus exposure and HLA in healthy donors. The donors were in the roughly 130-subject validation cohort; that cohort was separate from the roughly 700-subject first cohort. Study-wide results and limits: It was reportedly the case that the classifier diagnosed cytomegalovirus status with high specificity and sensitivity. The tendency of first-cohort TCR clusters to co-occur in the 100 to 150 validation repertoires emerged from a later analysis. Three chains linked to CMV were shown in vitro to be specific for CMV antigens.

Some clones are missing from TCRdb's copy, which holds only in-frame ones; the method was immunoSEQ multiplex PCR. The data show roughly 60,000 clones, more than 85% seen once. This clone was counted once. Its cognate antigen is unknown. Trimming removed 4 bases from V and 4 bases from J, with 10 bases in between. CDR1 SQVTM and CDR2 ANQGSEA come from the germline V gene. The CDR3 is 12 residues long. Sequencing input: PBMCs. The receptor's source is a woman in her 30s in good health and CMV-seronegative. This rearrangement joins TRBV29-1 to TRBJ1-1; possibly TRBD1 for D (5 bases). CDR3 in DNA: TGCAGCGTTGTTCCCGGGGGCACTGAAGCTTTCTTT. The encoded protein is CSVVPGGTEAFF.